The 30 T cell receptor beta chains presented below share a single source sample, sequenced in a study of Graves' ophthalmopathy and Graves' hyperthyroidism. Scientists amplified the TCR beta CDR3 regions from RNA transcripts. RT-PCR was first run with HTBI primers, then multiplex PCR in a second round. TCRdb analysed the multiplex PCR reads with MiXCR anew, one entry per CDR3 protein. The sample holds 500,000 to 700,000 distinct CDR3 sequences, approximately 22% seen once. Sequencing input: peripheral blood. The origin of the receptors is a woman between 18 and 30 years old with stable Graves' hyperthyroidism. Some clones in this sample may be carry-over from other donors' samples.

Only a few counts were recorded for this clonotype. A single base separates this from a much larger clone, so it may be a read error. The chain is built from TRBV4-1 and TRBJ2-5; TRBD2 matches 11 bases. The CDR3 is 16 amino acids. Germline lookup yields CDR1 MGHRA and CDR2 YSYEKL. The CDR3 spells CASSQGLAGNQETKYF. DNA for the CDR3: TGCGCCAGCAGCCAAGGACTAGCGGGGAACCAAGAGACCAAGTACTTC.

The J gene is TRBJ2-7, the V gene TRBV6-1; D may be TRBD1 or TRBD2 (6 bases each). Germline V lookup: CDR1 MNHNS, CDR2 SASEGT. V was pared by 7 bases and J by 5 bases, with 21 bases between. This CDR3 region has 15 residues. Here the CDR3 DNA reads TGTGCCAGCACCATTGGGACCGGGGGCCACGACGAGCAGTACTTC. This gives the protein CASTIGTGGHDEQYF.

This clonotype has a handful of counts. The junction and the germline gene differ at one end; a read error may be behind it. The V gene is TRBV2, the J gene TRBJ2-4, with D possibly TRBD1 on 6 matching bases. Germline lookup yields CDR1 SNHLY and CDR2 FYNNEI. This CDR3 contains 12 residues. CDR3 sequence reads: CASRSGENIKYF. Written as DNA, the CDR3 is TGTGCCAGCAGATCAGGGGAAAACATTAAGTACTTC.

This sequence joins TRBV6-2 or TRBV6-3 and TRBJ1-2; 8 nucleotides line up with TRBD1. The CDR3 consists of 15 residues. V trimming: 8 bases; J trimming: 1 base; junction bases outside the gene matches: 9. CDR1 and CDR2 from the germline V gene are MNHEY and SVGEGT. The chain's CDR3 is CASLTAGGFNYGYTF. In DNA, the CDR3 is TGTGCCAGCTTGACCGCAGGGGGCTTTAACTATGGCTACACCTTC.

On this clonotype: This may be a read error, as it is one base from a much larger clone. The V and J genes are TRBV6-2 or TRBV6-3 and TRBJ1-2; D is undetermined. Germline CDR1 and CDR2: MNHEY and SVGEGT. The germline V and J ends were trimmed by 2 bases and 9 bases, with 16 bases remaining between them. The CDR3 runs to 14 residues. CDR3: CASSYVRDLYSYTF. The CDR3 nucleotides are TGTGCCAGCAGTTACGTGAGGGATCTGTACAGCTACACCTTC.

As to this clonotype: Lacking the conserved final phenylalanine or tryptophan, this CDR3 likely reflects a read error. The chain joins TRBV13 to TRBJ1-2; no reliable D call. V lost 8 bases and J lost 7, with 17 bases in between. Germline V gene lookup returns CDR1 PRHDT and CDR2 FYEKMQ (reference sequence). This CDR3 region has 13 residues. The CDR3 region has the DNA TGTGCCAGCGGCATCAGATTCTTCGGTGGCTACACCGTC. Protein product: CASGIRFFGGYTV.

The chain has TRBV29-1 and TRBJ1-2; a possible D gene is TRBD1 (5 bases). There are 13 residues in the CDR3. Germline assignment: CDR1 SQVTM and CDR2 ANQGSEA. Trimming pared 1 base from V and 1 base from J, leaving 7 bases between. CDR3: CSVEGGDNYGYTF. In nucleotides, the CDR3 is TGCAGCGTTGAAGGGGGGGATAACTATGGCTACACCTTC.

Ten or more counts support this clonotype. The chain uses TRBV20-1 and TRBJ1-1; tentative D call: TRBD1 (5 bases). The CDR3 runs 13 residues. The V and J ends lost 5 bases and 3 bases respectively, with 13 bases between them. Germline V gives CDR1 DFQATT, CDR2 SNEGSKA (reference sequence). The DNA of the CDR3 is TGCAGTGCTGTGCATGGGGGGGACACTGAAGCTTTCTTT. Encoded protein: CSAVHGGDTEAFF.

This clonotype occurred many times. The V and J genes are TRBV29-1 and TRBJ1-2, with a weak D call TRBD1 (6 bases). The CDR3 has 13 residues. Trimming shortened V by 4 bases and J by 4 bases, and 13 bases separated the two germline ends. Germline CDR1 reads SQVTM; CDR2 reads ANQGSEA. In DNA form, the CDR3 reads TGCAGCGTTGGGGGGGCGCGAGGCTATGGCTACACCTTC. Translated, it gives CSVGGARGYGYTF.

This clonotype was found a few times. The chain's CDR3 is CAVGGSTTSYEQYF. The CDR3 nucleotides read TGTGCCGTTGGGGGTAGCACCACTTCCTACGAGCAGTACTTC. The chain employs TRBV10-3 and TRBJ2-7; D may be TRBD1 or TRBD2 (5 bases each). Germline CDR1 is ENHRY and CDR2 is SYGVKD. The ends were cut back, 11 bases at V and 1 base at J, with 18 bases in the middle. The CDR3 has 14 amino acids.

This clonotype has at least ten counts. The rearrangement uses TRBV6-1 and TRBJ2-6, with 8 bases lining up with TRBD1. There are 16 residues in the CDR3. Germline trimming cut 6 bases from V and 4 bases from J; bases unmatched to any gene: 8. CDR1 is MNHNS and CDR2 is SASEGT in the germline V gene. The CDR3 reads CASRFQGAGGANVLTF. The DNA of the CDR3 is TGTGCCAGCAGGTTCCAGGGGGCTGGCGGGGCCAACGTCCTGACTTTC.

This clonotype was counted at least ten times. The genes are TRBV12-3 or TRBV12-4 and TRBJ2-7; no clear D gene. The V end was cut by 1 base, the J end by 2 bases, with 9 bases between. CDR3 size: 14 residues. CDR3: CASSLESGAYEQYF. CDR3 bases: TGTGCCAGCAGTTTAGAATCCGGTGCCTACGAGCAGTACTTC.

The rearrangement links TRBV3-1 to TRBJ2-5; 10 nucleotides align to TRBD2. This CDR3 spans 16 amino acids. The germline V gene encodes CDR1 LGHDT and CDR2 YNNKEL (reference sequence). Unmatched junction bases numbered 8, after V lost 5 bases and J lost 2 bases. The CDR3 is CASSKLSGRRQETQYF. The CDR3 nucleotides are TGTGCCAGCAGCAAACTTAGCGGGAGGAGGCAAGAGACCCAGTACTTC.

The rearrangement uses TRBV11-2 and TRBJ2-2, with 11 positions matching TRBD2. Germline CDR1 is SGHAT and CDR2 is FQNNGV. J lost 0 bases, V lost 4 bases, and 10 bases had no gene match. This CDR3 has 19 residues. The chain's CDR3 is CASSSETSGGYPNTGELFF. DNA of the CDR3: TGTGCCAGCAGCTCTGAAACTAGCGGGGGTTATCCGAACACCGGGGAGCTGTTTTTT.

This clonotype was found many times. J is TRBJ2-7 and V is TRBV27, with TRBD1 matching over 8 bases. This CDR3 has 12 residues. V was pared by 3 bases and J by 12 bases, with 7 bases of the junction left unmatched. Germline V CDR1 and CDR2: MNHEY, SMNVEV (reference sequence). Here the CDR3 reads CASSFRQGKPYF. The CDR3, as DNA: TGTGCCAGCAGTTTTCGACAGGGGAAACCGTACTTC.

This chain's CDR3 is CASRATGKESPLHF. The CDR3 DNA follows: TGTGCCAGCAGGGCGACAGGGAAGGAATCACCCCTCCACTTT. The gene calls are TRBV12-3 or TRBV12-4 and TRBJ1-6; 7 bases match TRBD1. The CDR3 is made up of 14 amino acids. J lost 10 bases, V lost 6 bases, and 9 bases had no gene match.

This clonotype was counted at least ten times. This sequence joins TRBV15 and TRBJ2-7; 7 positions match TRBD1. The CDR3 is 14 residues long. V gave up 5 bases and J gave up 3 bases; unmatched junction bases: 7. Per the germline V gene, CDR1 is LNHNV and CDR2 is YYDKDF (reference sequence). CDR3 sequence reads: CATSPTGTHYEQYF. The CDR3 DNA follows: TGTGCCACCAGCCCGACAGGGACCCACTACGAGCAGTACTTC.

The rearrangement uses TRBV6-1 and TRBJ1-3; D unclear. Trimming removed 7 bases at V and 9 bases at J, with 28 bases between. Germline V gene sequence: CDR1 MNHNS, CDR2 SASEGT. The CDR3 spans 17 residues. For the CDR3, the DNA is TGTGCCAGCATCACCTGGGCGGTCACAAAGCCTGTAATCACCATATATTTT. This sequence encodes CASITWAVTKPVITIYF.

This clonotype has ten or more counts. This rearrangement joins TRBV9 to TRBJ2-2; 9 nucleotides agree with TRBD2. Germline CDR1 is SGDLS and CDR2 is YYNGEE. This CDR3 has 17 residues. The J segment lost 4 bases and the V segment lost 4 bases, leaving 11 bases of the junction unmatched. The CDR3 bases are TGTGCCAGCAGCTCCAAGGGCGCGGGGGGGGGCACCGGGGAGCTGTTTTTT. Translating gives CASSSKGAGGGTGELFF.

This clonotype was recorded at least ten times. The chain carries TRBV7-8 and TRBJ1-6; a weak D match, TRBD1 (6 bases). The CDR3 is 13 residues long. V lost 1 base to trimming and J lost 9 bases, with 7 bases between them. Germline V gives CDR1 SGHVS, CDR2 FQNEAQ. The CDR3 region has the DNA TGTGCCAGCAGCTTAGGGGGGGCTTCACCCCTCCACTTT. It specifies CASSLGGASPLHF.

This clonotype was recorded many times. The chain couples TRBV27 to TRBJ1-1; D is unresolved. CDR1 and CDR2 (germline): MNHEY, SMNVEV (reference sequence). The CDR3 spans 14 residues. V shed 3 bases and J shed 1 base, with 9 bases lying between them. The CDR3 sequence is CASSFRQSNTEAFF. DNA of the CDR3: TGTGCCAGCAGTTTTCGCCAGTCGAACACTGAAGCTTTCTTT.

This clonotype was picked up many times. The germline gene is not matched at one end of the junction; a read error may be the cause. This chain joins TRBV5-1 and TRBJ2-7; D is unclear. This CDR3 region has 13 residues. Germline V CDR1 and CDR2: SGHRS, YFSETQ. CDR3 loop: CTSSSVQAYEQYF. The DNA for the CDR3 is TGCACCAGCAGCTCGGTCCAGGCTTACGAGCAGTACTTC.

This clonotype has at least ten counts. The chain is built from TRBV5-1 and TRBJ1-1; 7 bases are shared with TRBD1. The V and J ends lost 5 bases and 1 base, in that order; junction bases with no gene match: 8. Germline assignment: CDR1 SGHRS and CDR2 YFSETQ. The CDR3 consists of 15 residues. The CDR3: CASSYIGTENTEAFF. CDR3 nucleotide sequence: TGCGCCAGCAGTTACATCGGGACAGAGAACACTGAAGCTTTCTTT.

This clonotype appeared many times. The rearrangement uses TRBV19 and TRBJ1-1; D ambiguous. This CDR3 is 14 amino acids long. V lost 6 bases to trimming and J lost 0 bases, with 11 bases between them. Germline lookup yields CDR1 LNHDA and CDR2 SQIVND (reference sequence). The CDR3 DNA reads as TGTGCCAGTAGATGGACCGACTTGAACACTGAAGCTTTCTTT. As protein: CASRWTDLNTEAFF.

The V call is TRBV7-9, the J call TRBJ1-2, with D unclear. There are 15 residues in the CDR3. Trimming removed 4 bases from V and 2 bases from J, with 14 bases in between. Looked up from germline, CDR1 is SEHNR and CDR2 is FQNEAQ (reference sequence). The chain's CDR3 is CASSSYTRFNYGYTF. The DNA for the CDR3 is TGTGCCAGCAGCTCCTACACCAGATTCAACTATGGCTACACCTTC.

There are many counts of this clonotype. V usage is TRBV29-1 and J usage is TRBJ2-5, with a weak D call TRBD1 (6 bases). Deletions cut 3 bases from V and 5 bases from J, with 16 bases between. Germline CDR1 reads SQVTM; CDR2 reads ANQGSEA. There are 14 residues in the CDR3. This CDR3 is CSVDGVGAGETQYF. CDR3 coding DNA: TGCAGCGTTGACGGCGTGGGGGCGGGTGAGACCCAGTACTTC.

Ten or more counts support this clonotype. The chain employs TRBV7-9 and TRBJ2-5, with D possibly matching TRBD1 (7 bases). The CDR3 contains 12 residues. V was shortened by 11 bases and J by 5 bases, with 15 bases between the two germline ends. Looked up from germline, CDR1 is SEHNR and CDR2 is FQNEAQ (reference sequence). The CDR3 DNA follows: TGTGCCGGCGGGACAGAGGTCGAGACCCAGTACTTC. Residues: CAGGTEVETQYF.

This clonotype has a count of ten or more. The V call is TRBV7-9, the J call TRBJ2-5; possible D gene TRBD2, 6 bases. The CDR3 length is 15 residues. Germline-derived CDR1 and CDR2 are SEHNR and FQNEAQ (reference sequence). V gave up 6 bases and J gave up 4 bases, with 18 bases separating them. As DNA, the CDR3 is TGTGCCAGCAGGGTCCGGGAGAAGGATCGAGAGACCCAGTACTTC. Its protein product is CASRVREKDRETQYF.

The chain recombines TRBV25-1 with TRBJ1-2; D gene unclear. V was trimmed by 8 bases and J by 4 bases, leaving 11 bases between them. Per germline, CDR1 MGHDK and CDR2 SYGVNS. The CDR3 loop spans 12 amino acids. The CDR3 bases are TGTGCCAGCGTACGGGAGGGCTATGGCTACACCTTC. The encoded protein is CASVREGYGYTF.

The rearrangement uses TRBV6-1 and TRBJ1-3; possible D gene TRBD1, 5 bases. Trimming removed 6 bases from V and 0 bases from J, with 18 bases in between. This CDR3 region has 17 residues. The V gene's germline CDR1 is MNHNS and CDR2 SASEGT. This CDR3 reads CASRAGTNALSGNTIYF. The CDR3 coding sequence is TGTGCCAGCAGAGCCGGGACTAATGCCCTCTCTGGAAACACCATATATTTT.